A single sample is the source of the 18 T cell receptor beta chains below, sequenced in a study of blood T cell repertoires in COVID-19. Using immunoSEQ multiplex PCR, the repertoire was profiled, and TCRdb retains in-frame clones only, with some absent. The data contain about 200,000 clones, under 90% of them singletons. What was sequenced was peripheral blood. The receptors come from a middle-aged man with acute or convalescent COVID-19.

The V call is TRBV6-5, the J call TRBJ1-4; a weak D match, TRBD1 (5 bases). The V gene's germline CDR1 is MNHEY and CDR2 SVGAGI. This CDR3 comprises 15 residues. With 8 bases removed from V and 2 bases from J, the gap between germline ends came to 15 bases. The CDR3 reads CASAAGRWTNEKLFF. For the CDR3, the DNA is TGTGCCAGCGCGGCAGGGAGGTGGACTAATGAAAAACTGTTTTTT.

V and J are TRBV5-1 and TRBJ1-1, with 9 bases aligning to TRBD1. Germline V lookup: CDR1 SGHRS, CDR2 YFSETQ. This CDR3 region has 15 residues. Losses at the gene ends were 3 bases for V and 3 bases for J; bases not matched to a gene: 6. The CDR3 protein is CASSSGTGIYTEAFF. CDR3 nucleotide sequence: TGCGCCAGCAGCTCCGGGACAGGGATTTACACTGAAGCTTTCTTT.

The chain combines TRBV6-5 with TRBJ2-2; 8 bases map to TRBD1. Germline loops: CDR1 MNHEY, CDR2 SVGAGI. The CDR3 spans 14 residues. The J segment lost 4 bases and the V segment lost 8 bases, leaving 6 bases of the junction unmatched. CDR3 nucleotides: TGTGCCAGCCAGTCCGGGACAGGCACCGGGGAGCTGTTTTTT. Translating gives CASQSGTGTGELFF.

This clone is a singleton in its sample. The chain joins TRBV27 to TRBJ1-1, with a possible D match to TRBD1 (5 bases). Germline lookup yields CDR1 MNHEY and CDR2 SMNVEV (reference sequence). V was trimmed by 2 bases and J by 2 bases, leaving 9 bases between them. CDR3 length: 14 amino acids. The DNA of the CDR3 is TGTGCCAGCAGTTTACAGGGTTATAACACTGAAGCTTTCTTT. This encodes CASSLQGYNTEAFF.

This clone appeared once. The genes are TRBV11-2 and TRBJ2-7; D possibly corresponds to TRBD2 (6 bases). V was cut by 4 bases and J by 6 bases, with 10 bases left in between. This CDR3 spans 12 amino acids. Germline CDR1 SGHAT, CDR2 FQNNGV. The CDR3 region is CASSSPGVEQYF. The DNA of the CDR3 is TGTGCCAGCAGCTCACCGGGAGTCGAGCAGTACTTC.

The chain combines TRBV7-6 with TRBJ2-1, with a possible D match to TRBD1 (6 bases). The germline CDR1 and CDR2 sequences are SGHVS and FNYEAQ. This CDR3 has 16 residues. V lost 1 base and J 7 bases, leaving 17 bases between the germline ends. CDR3 in amino acids: CASSLDRGRGGNEQFF. The CDR3 nucleotides are TGTGCCAGCAGCTTAGATCGAGGGAGAGGGGGTAATGAGCAGTTCTTC.

Turning to this clone: Other DNA sequences of this sample code for an identical CDR3. This chain connects TRBV6-5 to TRBJ1-3, with D perhaps matching TRBD1 (6 bases). The V and J ends lost 0 bases and 0 bases respectively, with 6 bases between them. The CDR3 is 15 residues long. Per germline, CDR1 MNHEY and CDR2 SVGAGI. This CDR3 is CASSYSGASGNTIYF. The CDR3 coding sequence is TGTGCCAGCAGTTACTCGGGGGCCTCTGGAAACACCATATATTTT.

The rearrangement joins TRBV27 to TRBJ2-7; D ambiguous. The V gene's germline CDR1 is MNHEY and CDR2 SMNVEV (reference sequence). The CDR3 has 15 amino acids. V lost 3 bases to trimming and J lost 3 bases, with 15 bases between them. The CDR3 nucleotides are TGTGCCAGCAGTTTTTTAGGTAACAGCAACTACGAGCAGTACTTC. This encodes CASSFLGNSNYEQYF.

This clone showed up just once. In DNA, the CDR3 is TGCGCCAGCAGCGCCAGGGAATACTATGGCTACACCTTC. It yields the protein CASSAREYYGYTF. J is TRBJ1-2 and V is TRBV4-3; weak D call: TRBD1 (5 bases). CDR1 and CDR2 from the germline V gene are LGHNA and YSLEER. The CDR3 sequence is 13 residues long. The V end was cut by 5 bases, the J end by 3 bases, with 10 bases between.

This chain connects TRBV12-3 or TRBV12-4 to TRBJ1-2, with D hard to call. This CDR3 region has 12 residues. V gave up 3 bases and J gave up 3 bases, with 5 bases separating them. The CDR3 nucleotides read TGTGCCAGCAGTTTTCGTCACTATGGCTACACCTTC. Amino acid sequence: CASSFRHYGYTF.

This clone was observed once. J is TRBJ1-1 and V is TRBV6-5; unclear D gene. Germline values: CDR1 MNHEY, CDR2 SVGAGI. V lost 4 bases and J 5 bases, leaving 11 bases between the germline ends. The CDR3 runs to 13 residues. The CDR3 protein is CASSFSRGTEAFF. In DNA, the CDR3 is TGTGCCAGCAGTTTCTCGAGAGGGACTGAAGCTTTCTTT.

This clone is a singleton in its sample. J is TRBJ2-1 and V is TRBV5-1; TRBD2 agrees at 9 bases. Germline V lookup: CDR1 SGHRS, CDR2 YFSETQ. J was trimmed by 6 bases and V by 1 base; bases with no gene match: 8. The CDR3 totals 16 residues. The CDR3 loop reads CASSLLLAGRGNEQFF. The CDR3, as DNA: TGCGCCAGCAGCTTGCTGCTAGCGGGGAGGGGCAATGAGCAGTTCTTC.

The CDR3 DNA follows: TGTGCCAGCAGCCTGAAGGGGGATACGCAGTATTTT. As protein: CASSLKGDTQYF. The chain couples TRBV6-5 to TRBJ2-3; D may be TRBD1 (5 bases). The germline V gene encodes CDR1 MNHEY and CDR2 SVGAGI. The CDR3 contains 12 residues. With 6 bases removed from V and 6 bases from J, the gap between germline ends came to 10 bases.

The chain couples TRBV10-3 to TRBJ1-4; the D is unclear. The CDR3 spans 13 residues. V gave up 6 bases and J gave up 0 bases, with 5 bases separating them. Per germline, CDR1 ENHRY and CDR2 SYGVKD. The CDR3: CAISIATNEKLFF. The CDR3 coding sequence is TGTGCCATCAGCATTGCAACTAATGAAAAACTGTTTTTT.

The chain uses TRBV19 and TRBJ1-1, with TRBD1 matching over 9 bases. CDR3 length equals 14 residues. Trimming took 8 bases from V and 0 from J; bases not matched to a gene: 4. Germline V CDR1 and CDR2: LNHDA, SQIVND (reference sequence). This chain's CDR3 is CASRDRAMNTEAFF. The CDR3 DNA is TGTGCCAGTCGGGACAGGGCTATGAACACTGAAGCTTTCTTT.

As concerns this clone: The sample contains more than one DNA sequence encoding this CDR3. This chain uses TRBV5-1 with TRBJ2-2; D remains unclear. CDR1 and CDR2 (germline): SGHRS, YFSETQ. The CDR3 consists of 14 residues. V lost 0 bases and J lost 2, with 5 bases in between. The CDR3 protein is CASSLVTNTGELFF. The CDR3 DNA reads TGCGCCAGCAGCTTGGTCACAAACACCGGGGAGCTGTTTTTT.

The J gene is TRBJ2-7, the V gene TRBV5-1, with 10 bases lining up with TRBD1. V shed 3 bases and J 7 bases; nucleotides not matched to a gene: 7. CDR3 size: 14 residues. Germline V gives CDR1 SGHRS, CDR2 YFSETQ. CDR3: CASSYGQGGGEQYF. The CDR3 bases are TGCGCCAGCAGCTATGGACAGGGGGGAGGTGAGCAGTACTTC.

J is TRBJ1-2 and V is TRBV5-1; TRBD1 matches at 7 bases. V shed 4 bases and J 4 bases; nucleotides not matched to a gene: 7. The CDR3 consists of 14 residues. The germline gives CDR1 SGHRS, CDR2 YFSETQ. The DNA for the CDR3 is TGCGCCAGCAGCGGCGGGGACAGACCCTATGGCTACACCTTC. Translated, it gives CASSGGDRPYGYTF.